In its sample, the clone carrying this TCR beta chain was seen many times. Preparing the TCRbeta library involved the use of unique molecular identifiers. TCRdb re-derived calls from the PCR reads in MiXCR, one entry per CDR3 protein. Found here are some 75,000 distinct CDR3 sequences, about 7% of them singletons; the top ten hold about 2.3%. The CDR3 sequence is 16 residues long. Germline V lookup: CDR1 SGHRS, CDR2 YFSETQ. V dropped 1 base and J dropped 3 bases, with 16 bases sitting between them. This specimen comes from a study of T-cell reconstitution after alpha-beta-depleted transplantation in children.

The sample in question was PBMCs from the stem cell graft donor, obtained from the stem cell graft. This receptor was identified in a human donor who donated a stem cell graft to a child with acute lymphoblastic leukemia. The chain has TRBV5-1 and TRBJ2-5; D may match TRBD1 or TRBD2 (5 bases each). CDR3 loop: CASSLRVLEGKETQYF. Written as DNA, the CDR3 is TGCGCCAGCAGCTTGAGGGTCCTTGAGGGGAAAGAGACCCAGTACTTC.